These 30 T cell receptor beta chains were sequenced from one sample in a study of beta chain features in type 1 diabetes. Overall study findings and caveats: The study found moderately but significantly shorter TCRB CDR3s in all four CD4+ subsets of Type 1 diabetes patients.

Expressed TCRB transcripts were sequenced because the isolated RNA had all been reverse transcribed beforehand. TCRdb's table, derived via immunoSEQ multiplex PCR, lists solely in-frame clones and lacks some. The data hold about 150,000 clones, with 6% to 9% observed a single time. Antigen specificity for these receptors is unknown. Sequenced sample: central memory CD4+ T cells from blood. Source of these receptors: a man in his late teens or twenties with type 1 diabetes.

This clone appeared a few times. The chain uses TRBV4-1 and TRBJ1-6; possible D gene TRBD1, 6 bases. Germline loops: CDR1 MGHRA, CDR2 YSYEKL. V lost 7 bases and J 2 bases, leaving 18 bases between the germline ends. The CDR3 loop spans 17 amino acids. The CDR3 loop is CASTSEAGQPYNSPLHF. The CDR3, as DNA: TGCGCCAGCACCTCCGAAGCCGGACAGCCCTATAATTCACCCCTCCACTTT.

CDR3 nucleotide sequence: TGCAGCGTTGTGGGACAGGGGAAGAATGAGCAGTTCTTC. This gives the protein CSVVGQGKNEQFF. V usage is TRBV29-1 and J usage is TRBJ2-1, with 10 bases that match TRBD1. V shed 4 bases and J 7 bases; nucleotides not matched to a gene: 4. Germline V gene data show CDR1 as SQVTM and CDR2 as ANQGSEA. The CDR3 covers 13 residues.

CDR3 loop: CASSLETGEVGAFF. The CDR3 DNA sequence: TGTGCCAGCAGCTTGGAAACGGGGGAGGTGGGCGCTTTCTTT. J is TRBJ1-1 and V is TRBV5-4; D possibly corresponds to TRBD1 (5 bases). Germline values: CDR1 SGHNT, CDR2 YYREEE (reference sequence). Trimming left V 0 bases short and J 11 bases short, with 17 bases between. This CDR3 comprises 14 residues.

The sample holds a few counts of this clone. CDR3 nucleotide sequence: TGTGCCAGCAGCTTATCGGGAAGCTACGAGCAGTACTTC. As protein: CASSLSGSYEQYF. This chain links TRBV7-2 with TRBJ2-7; D perhaps matches TRBD2 (5 bases). Germline CDR1 is SGHTA and CDR2 is FQGNSA. The CDR3 spans 13 residues. V shed 2 bases and J shed 3 bases, with 8 bases lying between them.

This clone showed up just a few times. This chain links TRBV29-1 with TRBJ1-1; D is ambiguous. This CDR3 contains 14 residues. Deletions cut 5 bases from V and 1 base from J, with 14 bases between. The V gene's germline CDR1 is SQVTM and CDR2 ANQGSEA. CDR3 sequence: CSVKPRGGNTEAFF. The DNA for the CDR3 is TGCAGCGTTAAACCCCGGGGTGGGAACACTGAAGCTTTCTTT.

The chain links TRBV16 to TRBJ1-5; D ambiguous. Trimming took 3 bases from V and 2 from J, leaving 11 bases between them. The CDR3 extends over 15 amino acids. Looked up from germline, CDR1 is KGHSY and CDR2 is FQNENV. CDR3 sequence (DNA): TGTGCCAGCAGCCACCACCCCGGGGGCAATCAGCCCCAGCATTTT. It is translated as CASSHHPGGNQPQHF.

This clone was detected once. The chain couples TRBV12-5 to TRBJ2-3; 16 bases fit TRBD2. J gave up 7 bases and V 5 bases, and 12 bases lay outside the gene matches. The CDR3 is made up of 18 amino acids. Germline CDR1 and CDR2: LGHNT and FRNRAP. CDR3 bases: TGTGCTAGTGGTAGCACGGGACTAGCGGGAGGGGGTCTAAATACGCAGTATTTT. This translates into CASGSTGLAGGGLNTQYF.

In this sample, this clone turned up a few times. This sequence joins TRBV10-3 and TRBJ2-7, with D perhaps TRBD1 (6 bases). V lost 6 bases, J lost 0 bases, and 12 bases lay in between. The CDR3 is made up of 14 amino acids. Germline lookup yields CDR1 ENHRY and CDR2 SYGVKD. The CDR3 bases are TGTGCCATCAGCAACCGGGACAACTCCTACGAGCAGTACTTC. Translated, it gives CAISNRDNSYEQYF.

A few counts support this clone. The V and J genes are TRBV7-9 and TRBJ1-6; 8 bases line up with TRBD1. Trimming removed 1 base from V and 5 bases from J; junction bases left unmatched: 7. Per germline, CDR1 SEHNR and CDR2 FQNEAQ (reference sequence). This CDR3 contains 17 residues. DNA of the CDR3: TGTGCCAGCAGCTTAGGACAGGGGAGAAATGATAATTCACCCCTCCACTTT. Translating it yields CASSLGQGRNDNSPLHF.

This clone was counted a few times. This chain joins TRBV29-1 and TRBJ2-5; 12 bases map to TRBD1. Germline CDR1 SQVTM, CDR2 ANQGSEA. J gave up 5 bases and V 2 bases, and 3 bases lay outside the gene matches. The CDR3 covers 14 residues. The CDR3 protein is CSVEPGQGAETQYF. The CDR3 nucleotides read TGCAGCGTTGAACCGGGACAGGGGGCGGAGACCCAGTACTTC. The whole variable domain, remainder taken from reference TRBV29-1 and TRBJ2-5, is SAVISQKPSRDICQRGTSLTIQCQVDSQVTMMFWYRQQPGQSLTLIATANQGSEATYESGFVIDKFPISRPNLTFSTLTVSNMSPEDSSIYLCSVEPGQGAETQYFGPGTRLLVL.

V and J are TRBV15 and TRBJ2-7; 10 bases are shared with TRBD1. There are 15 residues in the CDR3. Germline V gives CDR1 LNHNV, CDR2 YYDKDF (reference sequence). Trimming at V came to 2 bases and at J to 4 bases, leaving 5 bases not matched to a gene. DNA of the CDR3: TGTGCCACCAGCAGACGGAGGGACAGGGGATACGAGCAGTACTTC. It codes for CATSRRRDRGYEQYF.

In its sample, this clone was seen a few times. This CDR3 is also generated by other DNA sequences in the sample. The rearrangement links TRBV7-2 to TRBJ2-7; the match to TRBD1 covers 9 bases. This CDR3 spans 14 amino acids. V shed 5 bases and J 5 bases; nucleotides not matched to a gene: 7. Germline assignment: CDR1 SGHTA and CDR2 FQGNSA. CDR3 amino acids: CASSAGTGINEQYF. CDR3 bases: TGTGCCAGCAGCGCCGGGACAGGGATCAACGAGCAGTACTTC. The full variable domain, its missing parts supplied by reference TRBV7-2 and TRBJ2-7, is GAGVSQSPSNKVTEKGKDVELRCDPISGHTALYWYRQSLGQGLEFLIYFQGNSAPDKSGLPSDRFSAERTGGSVSTLTIQRTQQEDSAVYLCASSAGTGINEQYFGPGTRLTVT.

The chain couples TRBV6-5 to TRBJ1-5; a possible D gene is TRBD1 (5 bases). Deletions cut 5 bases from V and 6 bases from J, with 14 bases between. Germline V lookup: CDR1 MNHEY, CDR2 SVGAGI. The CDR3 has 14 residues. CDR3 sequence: CASSIQGGTQPQHF. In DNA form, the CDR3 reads TGTGCCAGCAGTATTCAGGGAGGGACTCAGCCCCAGCATTTT.

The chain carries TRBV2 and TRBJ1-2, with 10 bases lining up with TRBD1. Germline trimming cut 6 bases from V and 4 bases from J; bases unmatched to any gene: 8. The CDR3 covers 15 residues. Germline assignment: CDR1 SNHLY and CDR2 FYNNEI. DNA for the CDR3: TGTGCCAGCAGGGAGACAGGGGGCGTTAGCTATGGCTACACCTTC. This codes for CASRETGGVSYGYTF.

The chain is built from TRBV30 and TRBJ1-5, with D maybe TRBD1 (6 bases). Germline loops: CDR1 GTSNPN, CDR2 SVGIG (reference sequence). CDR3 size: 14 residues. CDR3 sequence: CPRDRFSGNQPQHF. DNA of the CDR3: TGTCCCCGCGACAGGTTTTCGGGCAATCAGCCCCAGCATTTT.

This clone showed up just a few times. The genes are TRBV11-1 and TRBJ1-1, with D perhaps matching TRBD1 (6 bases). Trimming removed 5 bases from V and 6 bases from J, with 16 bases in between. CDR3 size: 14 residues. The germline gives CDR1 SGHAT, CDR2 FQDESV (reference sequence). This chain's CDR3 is CASSLQGNLAEAFF. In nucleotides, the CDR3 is TGTGCCAGCAGCCTACAGGGCAACTTGGCTGAAGCTTTCTTT. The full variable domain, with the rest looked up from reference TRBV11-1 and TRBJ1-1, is EAEVAQSPRYKITEKSQAVAFWCDPISGHATLYWYRQILGQGPELLVQFQDESVVDDSQLPKDRFSAERLKGVDSTLKIQPAELGDSAMYLCASSLQGNLAEAFFGQGTRLTVV.

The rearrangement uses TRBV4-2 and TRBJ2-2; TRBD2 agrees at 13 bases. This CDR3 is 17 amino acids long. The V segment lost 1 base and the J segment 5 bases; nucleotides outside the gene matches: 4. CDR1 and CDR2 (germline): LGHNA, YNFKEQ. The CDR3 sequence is CASSQGGLAGITGELFF. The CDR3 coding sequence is TGTGCCAGCAGCCAAGGGGGACTAGCGGGAATAACCGGGGAGCTGTTTTTT.

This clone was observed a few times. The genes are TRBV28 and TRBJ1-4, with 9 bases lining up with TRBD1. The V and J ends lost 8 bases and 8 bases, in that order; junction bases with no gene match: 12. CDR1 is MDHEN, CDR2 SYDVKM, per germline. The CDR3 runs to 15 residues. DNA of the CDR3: TGTGCCAGCCAACCATTACAGGGGGCTAGGGAAAAACTGTTTTTT. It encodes CASQPLQGAREKLFF.

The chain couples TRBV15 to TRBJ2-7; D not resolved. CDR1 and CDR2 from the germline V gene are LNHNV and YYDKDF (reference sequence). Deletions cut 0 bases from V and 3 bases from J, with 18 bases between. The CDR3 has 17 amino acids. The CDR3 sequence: CATSRDRGSDLYYEQYF. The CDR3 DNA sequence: TGTGCCACCAGCAGAGATCGAGGCTCCGACCTGTACTACGAGCAGTACTTC.

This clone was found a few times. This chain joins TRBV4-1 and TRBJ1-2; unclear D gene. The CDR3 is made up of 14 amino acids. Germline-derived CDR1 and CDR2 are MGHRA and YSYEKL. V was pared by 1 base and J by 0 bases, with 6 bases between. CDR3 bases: TGCGCCAGCAGCCAAGCGACAACTAACTATGGCTACACCTTC. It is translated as CASSQATTNYGYTF.

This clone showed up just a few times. The CDR3: CASNRAQETQYF. The CDR3 bases are TGTGCCAGCAATCGAGCTCAAGAGACCCAGTACTTC. The chain couples TRBV2 to TRBJ2-5; the D is unclear. This CDR3 has 12 residues. The germline V and J ends were trimmed by 7 bases and 2 bases, with 8 bases remaining between them. The germline gives CDR1 SNHLY, CDR2 FYNNEI.

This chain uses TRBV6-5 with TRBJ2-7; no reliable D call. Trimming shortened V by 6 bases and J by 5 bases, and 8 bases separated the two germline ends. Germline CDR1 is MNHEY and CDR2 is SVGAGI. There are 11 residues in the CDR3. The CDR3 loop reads CASSLYNEQYF. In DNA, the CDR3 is TGTGCCAGCAGCCTCTATAACGAGCAGTACTTC.

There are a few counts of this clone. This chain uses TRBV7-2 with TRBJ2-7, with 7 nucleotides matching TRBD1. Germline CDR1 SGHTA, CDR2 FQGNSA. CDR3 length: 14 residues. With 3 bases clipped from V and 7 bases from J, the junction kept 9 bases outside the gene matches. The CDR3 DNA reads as TGTGCCAGCAGCTTTAACAGGGGATTTGGGGAGCAGTACTTC. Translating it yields CASSFNRGFGEQYF. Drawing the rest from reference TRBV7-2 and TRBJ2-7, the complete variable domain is GAGVSQSPSNKVTEKGKDVELRCDPISGHTALYWYRQSLGQGLEFLIYFQGNSAPDKSGLPSDRFSAERTGGSVSTLTIQRTQQEDSAVYLCASSFNRGFGEQYFGPGTRLTVT.

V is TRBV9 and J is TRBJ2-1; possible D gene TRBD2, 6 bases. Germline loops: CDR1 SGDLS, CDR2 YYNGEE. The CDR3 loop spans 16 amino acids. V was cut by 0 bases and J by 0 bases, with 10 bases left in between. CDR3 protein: CASSVDPGVSYNEQFF. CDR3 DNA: TGTGCCAGCAGCGTAGATCCGGGGGTCTCCTACAATGAGCAGTTCTTC.

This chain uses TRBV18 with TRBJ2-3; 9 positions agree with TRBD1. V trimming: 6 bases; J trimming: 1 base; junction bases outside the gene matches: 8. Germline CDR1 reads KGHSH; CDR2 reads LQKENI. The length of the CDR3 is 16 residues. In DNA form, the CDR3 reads TGTGCCAGCTCCCAATCGGACAGGGGACGCACAGATACGCAGTATTTT. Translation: CASSQSDRGRTDTQYF.

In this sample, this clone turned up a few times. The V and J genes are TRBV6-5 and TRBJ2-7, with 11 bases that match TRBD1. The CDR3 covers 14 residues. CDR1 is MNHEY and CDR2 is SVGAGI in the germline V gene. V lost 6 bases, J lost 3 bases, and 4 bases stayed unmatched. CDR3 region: CASRAGTGGYEQYF. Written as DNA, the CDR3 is TGTGCCAGCAGAGCGGGGACAGGGGGCTACGAGCAGTACTTC.

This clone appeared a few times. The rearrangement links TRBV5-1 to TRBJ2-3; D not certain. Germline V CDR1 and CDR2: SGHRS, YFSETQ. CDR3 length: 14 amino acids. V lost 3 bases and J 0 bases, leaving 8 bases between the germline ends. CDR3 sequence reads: CASSSYGSTDTQYF. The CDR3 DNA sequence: TGCGCCAGCAGCTCGTACGGTAGCACAGATACGCAGTATTTT.

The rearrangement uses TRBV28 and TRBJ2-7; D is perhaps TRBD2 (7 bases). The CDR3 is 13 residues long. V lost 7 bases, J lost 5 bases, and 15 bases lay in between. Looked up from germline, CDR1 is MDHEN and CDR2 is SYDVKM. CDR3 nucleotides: TGTGCCAGCAAACCGGGGGGCGGCGACGAGCAGTACTTC. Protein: CASKPGGGDEQYF.

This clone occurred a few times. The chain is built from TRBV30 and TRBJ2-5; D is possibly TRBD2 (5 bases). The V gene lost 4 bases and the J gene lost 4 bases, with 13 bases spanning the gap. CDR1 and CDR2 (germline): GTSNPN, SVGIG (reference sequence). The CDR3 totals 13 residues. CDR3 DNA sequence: TGTGCCTGGATGTCAGCGGTGGGAGAGACCCAGTACTTC. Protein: CAWMSAVGETQYF.

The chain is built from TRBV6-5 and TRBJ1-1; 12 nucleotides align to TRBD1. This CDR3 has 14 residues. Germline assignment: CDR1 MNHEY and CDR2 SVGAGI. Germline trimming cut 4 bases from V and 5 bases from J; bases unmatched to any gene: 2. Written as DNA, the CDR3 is TGTGCCAGCAGTTGGGGACAGGGGGCAACTGAAGCTTTCTTT. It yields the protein CASSWGQGATEAFF.